The clone carrying this T cell receptor (beta chain) was seen more than once but under ten times. Its antigen is not identified. CDR3 size: 14 residues. Per germline, CDR1 ENHRY and CDR2 SYGVKD. V was clipped by 3 bases and J by 0 bases, with 8 bases between them. Sequencing was performed with immunoSEQ multiplex PCR; in TCRdb, only in-frame clones are kept and a portion is missing. The sample has some 300,000 clones, about 70% seen once. These data are taken from a study of shared clonotypes between healthy human individuals. Study-wide findings and caveats: Generation probabilities were higher for clonotypes shared across all four sorted-subset donors than for unshared ones.

Sample: memory CD4+ T cells sorted from blood. Subset indicated: CD45RA-negative fraction. The chain carries TRBV10-3 and TRBJ1-1; D is unclear. This clonotype was sampled from a man aged 25 to 40 in good health. CDR3 coding DNA: TGTGCCATCAGTGAAGGAGTGGTGAACACTGAAGCTTTCTTT. Translating gives CAISEGVVNTEAFF.